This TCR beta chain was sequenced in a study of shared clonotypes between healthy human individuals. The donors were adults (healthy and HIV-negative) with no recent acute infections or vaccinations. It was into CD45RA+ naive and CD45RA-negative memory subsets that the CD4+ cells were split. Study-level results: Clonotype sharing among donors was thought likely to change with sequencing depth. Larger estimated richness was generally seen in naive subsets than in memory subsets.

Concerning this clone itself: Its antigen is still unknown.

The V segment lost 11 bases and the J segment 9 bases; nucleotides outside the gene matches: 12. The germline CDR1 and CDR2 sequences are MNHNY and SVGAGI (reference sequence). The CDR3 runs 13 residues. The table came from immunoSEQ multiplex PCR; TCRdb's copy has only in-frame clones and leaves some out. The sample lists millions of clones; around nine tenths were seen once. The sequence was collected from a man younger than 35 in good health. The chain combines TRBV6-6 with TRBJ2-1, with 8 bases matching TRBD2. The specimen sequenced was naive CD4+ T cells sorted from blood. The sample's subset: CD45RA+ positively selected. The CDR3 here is CASGGAGLGEQFF. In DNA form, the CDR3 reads TGTGCCTCGGGGGGGGCCGGCTTGGGTGAGCAGTTCTTC.